Shown below are 24 T cell receptor beta chains from a single sample sequenced in a study of control samples from healthy donors and cancer patients. Sequencing used immunoSEQ multiplex PCR; TCRdb keeps in-frame clones, though not all of them. This table has 150,000 to 200,000 clones, around 91% appearing once. Source material: blood. The receptors here all came from a woman in her thirties in good health.

V gene TRBV10-3 combines with J gene TRBJ2-3; 9 nucleotides line up with TRBD2. CDR1 is ENHRY, CDR2 SYGVKD, per germline. J was trimmed by 5 bases and V by 4 bases; bases with no gene match: 4. The CDR3 spans 14 residues. The CDR3 region is CAISGLAEKDTQYF. The CDR3 DNA sequence: TGTGCCATCAGTGGACTAGCGGAGAAAGATACGCAGTATTTT.

The CDR3 is CASSSGQGANYGYTF. The CDR3 DNA is TGTGCCAGCAGCTCTGGACAGGGGGCTAACTATGGCTACACCTTC. J is TRBJ1-2 and V is TRBV7-3; 10 nucleotides align to TRBD1. Germline loops: CDR1 SGHTA, CDR2 FQGTGA. This CDR3 has 15 amino acids. The junction had 2 bases not matched to a gene; V was cut back by 4 bases and J by 0 bases.

V is TRBV18 and J is TRBJ2-5; D ambiguous. The germline CDR1 and CDR2 sequences are KGHSH and LQKENI. The length of the CDR3 is 12 residues. The V end was cut by 1 base, the J end by 5 bases, with 5 bases between. The CDR3 sequence is CASSPLGETQYF. CDR3 DNA: TGTGCCAGCTCACCACTAGGGGAGACCCAGTACTTC.

This chain joins TRBV6-5 and TRBJ2-5; 7 nucleotides line up with TRBD1. The CDR3 runs 15 residues. Germline V gives CDR1 MNHEY, CDR2 SVGAGI. V dropped 7 bases and J dropped 1; count of bases not matched to a gene: 9. CDR3 DNA sequence: TGTGCCAGCACCCAGATGGGGACAGTCCAAGAGACCCAGTACTTC. Its translation is CASTQMGTVQETQYF.

The chain couples TRBV15 to TRBJ1-1; no definite D call. Trimming removed 6 bases from V and 0 bases from J, with 11 bases in between. The CDR3 has 14 residues. Per germline, CDR1 LNHNV and CDR2 YYDKDF (reference sequence). The CDR3 here is CATSRSGVNTEAFF. The CDR3 coding sequence is TGTGCCACCAGTAGATCCGGGGTGAACACTGAAGCTTTCTTT.

This clone was observed once. The V gene is TRBV28, the J gene TRBJ2-6, with D hard to call. This CDR3 has 14 residues. The ends were cut back, 3 bases at V and 2 bases at J, with 5 bases in the middle. CDR1 is MDHEN, CDR2 SYDVKM, per germline. The CDR3 DNA is TGTGCCAGCAGTTTGGCGGCTGGGGCCAACGTCCTGACTTTC. It is translated as CASSLAAGANVLTF. The full variable domain, completed using reference TRBV28 and TRBJ2-6, is DVKVTQSSRYLVKRTGEKVFLECVQDMDHENMFWYRQDPGLGLRLIYFSYDVKMKEKGDIPEGYSVSREKKERFSLILESASTNQTSMYLCASSLAAGANVLTFGAGSRLTVL.

V usage is TRBV24-1 and J usage is TRBJ2-3; tentative D call: TRBD1 (6 bases). This CDR3 spans 14 amino acids. V gave up 3 bases and J gave up 3 bases, with 9 bases separating them. CDR1 and CDR2 from the germline V gene are KGHDR and SFDVKD. CDR3 region: CATSDTRGTDTQYF. CDR3 DNA sequence: TGTGCCACCAGTGATACTAGGGGGACAGATACGCAGTATTTT.

The chain links TRBV24-1 to TRBJ2-5, with D unclear. Germline loops: CDR1 KGHDR, CDR2 SFDVKD. V lost 7 bases to trimming and J lost 5 bases, with 1 base between them. There are 9 residues in the CDR3. CDR3 coding DNA: TGTGCCACCAGCGAGACCCAGTACTTC. It translates to CATSETQYF.

This chain connects TRBV7-2 to TRBJ1-5, with 12 positions matching TRBD1. This CDR3 spans 18 amino acids. From germline, CDR1 is SGHTA and CDR2 FQGNSA. The V and J ends lost 2 bases and 0 bases, in that order; junction bases with no gene match: 5. The CDR3 region is CASSLTGTGGYSNQPQHF. CDR3 bases: TGTGCCAGCAGCTTAACCGGGACAGGGGGCTATAGCAATCAGCCCCAGCATTTT.

The J gene is TRBJ1-3, the V gene TRBV30; weak D call: TRBD1 (5 bases). V lost 3 bases to trimming and J lost 4 bases, with 13 bases between them. Looked up from germline, CDR1 is GTSNPN and CDR2 is SVGIG (reference sequence). The CDR3 length is 14 residues. The CDR3 DNA is TGTGCCTGGAGCGAGGACAAGGCCGGAAACACCATATATTTT. It is translated as CAWSEDKAGNTIYF. Using reference TRBV30 and TRBJ1-3 for the parts outside the CDR3, the full variable domain is SQTIHQWPATLVQPVGSPLSLECTVEGTSNPNLYWYRQAAGRGLQLLFYSVGIGQISSEVPQNLSASRPQDRQFILSSKKLLLSDSGFYLCAWSEDKAGNTIYFGEGSWLTVV.

J is TRBJ1-2 and V is TRBV29-1; 9 bases fit TRBD1. The CDR3 has 13 residues. Germline CDR1 and CDR2: SQVTM and ANQGSEA. With 2 bases clipped from V and 4 bases from J, the junction kept 2 bases outside the gene matches. CDR3 sequence: CSVELQGAYGYTF. CDR3 sequence (DNA): TGCAGCGTTGAACTACAGGGGGCCTATGGCTACACCTTC.

About this clone: Relative to the germline gene, one junction end is altered; a read error may explain this. This chain joins TRBV18 and TRBJ1-4, with D possibly being TRBD1 (5 bases). CDR1 and CDR2 (germline): KGHSH, LQKENI. The length of the CDR3 is 15 residues. The CDR3 DNA is TGTGCCAGTTCACCGGGGGAATCAACTAATGAAAAACTGTTTTTT. Translating gives CASSPGESTNEKLFF.

Notes on this clone: Other DNA sequences in this sample translate to the same CDR3. The chain uses TRBV6-4 and TRBJ2-3; the match to TRBD2 covers 11 bases. Per the germline V gene, CDR1 is MRHNA and CDR2 is SNTAGT. V shed 4 bases, J shed 1 base, and the junction held 1 base outside the gene matches. The length of the CDR3 is 15 residues. This chain's CDR3 is CASSVLAGGTDTQYF. The CDR3 DNA sequence: TGTGCCAGCAGTGTACTAGCGGGAGGCACAGATACGCAGTATTTT.

The genes are TRBV19 and TRBJ2-1; 9 bases are shared with TRBD2. V lost 4 bases and J lost 7; bases outside the gene matches: 8. Germline values: CDR1 LNHDA, CDR2 SQIVND (reference sequence). The length of the CDR3 is 15 residues. The CDR3: CASSTTLAGVNEQFF. In nucleotides, the CDR3 is TGTGCCAGTAGTACCACTTTAGCGGGAGTTAATGAGCAGTTCTTC.

The V and J genes are TRBV7-8 and TRBJ1-3; weak D call: TRBD1 (5 bases). This CDR3 has 16 residues. Germline loops: CDR1 SGHVS, CDR2 FQNEAQ. V gave up 6 bases and J gave up 0 bases, with 15 bases separating them. The CDR3 bases are TGTGCCAGCAGGAATAGGGAGGGGAACTCTGGAAACACCATATATTTT. Translation: CASRNREGNSGNTIYF.

The chain recombines TRBV19 with TRBJ1-1; tentatively, D is TRBD1 (5 bases). The CDR3 loop spans 14 amino acids. CDR1 and CDR2 (germline): LNHDA, SQIVND (reference sequence). V lost 3 bases and J lost 4, with 12 bases in between. The CDR3 protein is CASSIPGRSTEAFF. The CDR3 nucleotides are TGTGCCAGTAGTATCCCAGGGAGATCCACTGAAGCTTTCTTT.

The chain joins TRBV11-3 to TRBJ1-5; 9 nucleotides match TRBD1. Germline lookup yields CDR1 SGHNT and CDR2 YENEEA. The CDR3 loop spans 14 amino acids. Losses at the gene ends were 5 bases for V and 7 bases for J; bases not matched to a gene: 6. CDR3 nucleotides: TGTGCCAGCAGCAGGACAGGGGCAGACCAGCCCCAGCATTTT. Translating it yields CASSRTGADQPQHF.

The chain recombines TRBV4-3 with TRBJ2-1; TRBD2 agrees at 12 bases. CDR3 length: 14 amino acids. In germline, CDR1 is LGHNA, CDR2 YSLEER. V was clipped by 3 bases and J by 9 bases; unmatched bases: 3. Here the CDR3 reads CASSHGLAGFEQFF. The CDR3 DNA sequence: TGCGCCAGCAGCCACGGACTAGCGGGATTTGAGCAGTTCTTC.

This clone was picked up a small number of times. Different DNA sequences within this sample yield the same CDR3. The chain joins TRBV11-1 to TRBJ2-1, with 11 nucleotides matching TRBD2. The germline V gene encodes CDR1 SGHAT and CDR2 FQDESV (reference sequence). The CDR3 contains 15 residues. J lost 5 bases, V lost 3 bases, and 3 bases had no gene match. The CDR3 DNA reads as TGTGCCAGCAGCTTTCTAGCGGGAGGCCACAATGAGCAGTTCTTC. Translating it yields CASSFLAGGHNEQFF.

This clone was detected once. V usage is TRBV7-2 and J usage is TRBJ2-5, with a possible D match to TRBD1 (7 bases). The CDR3 is made up of 16 amino acids. The V and J ends lost 1 base and 2 bases respectively, with 14 bases between them. CDR1 and CDR2 (germline): SGHTA, FQGNSA. The CDR3 region has the DNA TGTGCCAGCAGCTTAGACTTTGCAGGGGGGCAAGAGACCCAGTACTTC. Translating gives CASSLDFAGGQETQYF.

The CDR3 is CASSLSDRVEYGYTF. In nucleotides, the CDR3 is TGTGCCAGCAGTTTATCGGACAGGGTTGAGTATGGCTACACCTTC. The chain has TRBV28 and TRBJ1-2; TRBD1 matches 8 bases. This CDR3 comprises 15 residues. Germline trimming cut 1 base from V and 5 bases from J; bases unmatched to any gene: 6. Germline loops: CDR1 MDHEN, CDR2 SYDVKM.

The chain uses TRBV7-2 and TRBJ2-7; TRBD2 matches at 12 bases. The CDR3 has 15 residues. Trimming cost V 2 bases and J 4 bases; bases outside gene matches: 3. The germline gives CDR1 SGHTA, CDR2 FQGNSA. CDR3 loop: CASSLSSGRGYEQYF. The CDR3 DNA reads as TGTGCCAGCAGCTTATCTAGCGGGAGGGGGTACGAGCAGTACTTC.

The chain recombines TRBV6-5 with TRBJ1-2; tentative D call: TRBD1 (6 bases). CDR1 and CDR2 from the germline V gene are MNHEY and SVGAGI. The CDR3 sequence is 11 residues long. Trimming took 7 bases from V and 4 from J, leaving 7 bases between them. The DNA of the CDR3 is TGTGCCAGCACGGACAGCTATGGCTACACCTTC. Protein: CASTDSYGYTF.

The chain carries TRBV30 and TRBJ2-1, with 10 bases fitting TRBD2. The CDR3 sequence is 13 residues long. The germline CDR1 and CDR2 sequences are GTSNPN and SVGIG (reference sequence). V was clipped by 7 bases and J by 5 bases; unmatched bases: 5. The CDR3 is CALVGLADNEQFF. The CDR3 DNA follows: TGTGCCTTGGTAGGACTAGCGGACAATGAGCAGTTCTTC.